In its sample, the clone carrying this T cell receptor (beta chain) was seen many times. Amplification of TCR beta CDR3 regions was performed using RNA transcripts as template. TCR CDR3 underwent first-round RT-PCR with the HTBI primer set. A single record per CDR3 protein comes from TCRdb applying MiXCR to the multiplex PCR reads. The sample comprises approximately 300,000 distinct CDR3 sequences, over 15% of which are singletons, and roughly 53% rests with the top ten. The entry originates in a study of T cells in Graves' hyperthyroidism and ophthalmopathy. The CDR3 consists of 14 residues. Trimming took 3 bases from V and 0 from J, leaving 8 bases between them. The germline gives CDR1 SGDLS, CDR2 YYNGEE. Criteria for exclusion of patients were uncontrolled infection, other autoimmune disease, pregnancy or lactation.

Source material: blood. This receptor was identified in a woman aged 55 to 70 with Graves' ophthalmopathy. The chain couples TRBV9 to TRBJ2-3; maybe TRBD1 (6 bases). The CDR3 spells CASSDTGSTDTQYF. CDR3 in DNA: TGTGCCAGCAGCGACACAGGGAGCACAGATACGCAGTATTTT.